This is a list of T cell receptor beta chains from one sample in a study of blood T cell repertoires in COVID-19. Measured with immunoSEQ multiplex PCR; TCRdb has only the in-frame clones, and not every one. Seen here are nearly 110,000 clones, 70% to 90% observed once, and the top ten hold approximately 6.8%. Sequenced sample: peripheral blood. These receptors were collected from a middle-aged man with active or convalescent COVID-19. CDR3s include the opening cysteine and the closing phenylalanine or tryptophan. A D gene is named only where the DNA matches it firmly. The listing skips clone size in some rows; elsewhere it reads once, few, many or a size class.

cdr3_nt: TGTGCCAGCAGTTTTTCCGGGACAGGGAGGCATGAGCAGTTCTTC; cdr3_aa: CASSFSGTGRHEQFF; d_call: TRBD1; j_call: TRBJ2-1; clone_size: once; v_call: TRBV25-1
cdr3_nt: TGTGCCAGCAGCTCTAACCTCCAGACTAGCGGGAGGGCCCGTCCTAGCACAGATACGCAGTATTTT; cdr3_aa: CASSSNLQTSGRARPSTDTQYF; d_call: TRBD2; j_call: TRBJ2-3; clone_size: -; v_call: TRBV7-8
cdr3_nt: TGCGCCAGCAGCTTGGGTCTCCCCACAGATACGCAGTATTTT; cdr3_aa: CASSLGLPTDTQYF; d_call: -; j_call: TRBJ2-3; clone_size: -; v_call: TRBV5-1
cdr3_nt: TGTGCCAGCAGCTTGGCCCCAGGGAACGGAAACACCATATATTTT; cdr3_aa: CASSLAPGNGNTIYF; d_call: -; j_call: TRBJ1-3; clone_size: -; v_call: TRBV7-2
cdr3_nt: TGCGCCAGCAGCACCCTCGGGACACCGGAGGAAAAACTGTTTTTT; cdr3_aa: CASSTLGTPEEKLFF; d_call: -; j_call: TRBJ1-4; clone_size: -; v_call: TRBV5-1
cdr3_nt: TGCGCCAGCAGGACTAAACCGTATAGCGATAGTGTCAATGAGCAGTTCTTC; cdr3_aa: CASRTKPYSDSVNEQFF; d_call: -; j_call: TRBJ2-1; clone_size: -; v_call: TRBV4-1
cdr3_nt: TGTGCCACCAGTGACGGGACAGGGGGATCGAATACCTTC; cdr3_aa: CATSDGTGGSNTF; d_call: TRBD1; j_call: TRBJ1-2; clone_size: few; v_call: TRBV24-1
cdr3_nt: TGTGCCAGCAGTGAAGCGGGGGGAGAAGGGCCCCAGCATTTT; cdr3_aa: CASSEAGGEGPQHF; d_call: -; j_call: TRBJ1-5; clone_size: -; v_call: TRBV6-1
cdr3_nt: TGCGCCAGCAGCCAACTAGCGGAGACCACCGGGGAGCTGTTTTTT; cdr3_aa: CASSQLAETTGELFF; d_call: TRBD2; j_call: TRBJ2-2; clone_size: -; v_call: TRBV5-1
cdr3_nt: TGTGCCTGGACCGAAAAAGGGGATGAGCAGTTCTTC; cdr3_aa: CAWTEKGDEQFF; d_call: -; j_call: TRBJ2-1; clone_size: few; v_call: TRBV30
cdr3_nt: TGTGCCAGCAGCTTAATCCAGGGGGTTCCTCCCTATGGCTACACCTTC; cdr3_aa: CASSLIQGVPPYGYTF; d_call: TRBD1; j_call: TRBJ1-2; clone_size: -; v_call: TRBV11-2
cdr3_nt: TGCAGTGCTAGTAGGTCTAGCGGCATCTACGAGCAGTACTTC; cdr3_aa: CSASRSSGIYEQYF; d_call: TRBD2; j_call: TRBJ2-7; clone_size: -; v_call: TRBV20-1
cdr3_nt: TGCGCCAGCAGCCCAAGGACAGGGGGGATACGATCGGACACTGAAGCTTTCTTT; cdr3_aa: CASSPRTGGIRSDTEAFF; d_call: TRBD1; j_call: TRBJ1-1; clone_size: -; v_call: TRBV5-1
cdr3_nt: TGTGCCAGCAGCTTAGCGGGGAATGAGCAGTTCTTC; cdr3_aa: CASSLAGNEQFF; d_call: -; j_call: TRBJ2-1; clone_size: -; v_call: TRBV11-2
cdr3_nt: TGTGCCAGCTCACAGGAAGTGGACTATGGCTACACCTTC; cdr3_aa: CASSQEVDYGYTF; d_call: -; j_call: TRBJ1-2; clone_size: -; v_call: TRBV6-5
cdr3_nt: TGTGCCAGCAGCACGACGGCCAGCGTTGCCTACAATGAGCAGTTCTTC; cdr3_aa: CASSTTASVAYNEQFF; d_call: -; j_call: TRBJ2-1; clone_size: -; v_call: TRBV5-4
cdr3_nt: TGTGCCAGCAGCTTGGCCGGGACAGCTAATCCTTATGGCTACACCTTC; cdr3_aa: CASSLAGTANPYGYTF; d_call: TRBD1; j_call: TRBJ1-2; clone_size: -; v_call: TRBV7-8
cdr3_nt: TGCGCCAGCAGCCAAGTATCCGGTAACTATGGCTACACCTTC; cdr3_aa: CASSQVSGNYGYTF; d_call: -; j_call: TRBJ1-2; clone_size: -; v_call: TRBV4-1
cdr3_nt: TGCGCCAGCAGCTTGGAAGGGACAGGTTTGGAGACCCAGTACTTC; cdr3_aa: CASSLEGTGLETQYF; d_call: TRBD1; j_call: TRBJ2-5; clone_size: -; v_call: TRBV5-1
cdr3_nt: TGTGCCAGTAGTCCGGCCAGGTCCTGGAACACTGAAGCTTTCTTT; cdr3_aa: CASSPARSWNTEAFF; d_call: -; j_call: TRBJ1-1; clone_size: once; v_call: TRBV19
cdr3_nt: TGTGCCAGCAGCCAAGAACCACCTACTGGAAACACCATATATTTT; cdr3_aa: CASSQEPPTGNTIYF; d_call: -; j_call: TRBJ1-3; clone_size: few; v_call: TRBV14
cdr3_nt: TGTGCCAGCAGCTTAACGGGTTATGGCTACACCTTC; cdr3_aa: CASSLTGYGYTF; d_call: -; j_call: TRBJ1-2; clone_size: -; v_call: TRBV7-9
cdr3_nt: TGTGCCAGCAGTTACGGAAGACACCTCTCTGGAAACACCATATATTTT; cdr3_aa: CASSYGRHLSGNTIYF; d_call: -; j_call: TRBJ1-3; clone_size: -; v_call: TRBV6-5
cdr3_nt: TGCAGCGCCAGAAGACTAGCGGGAGATTCAAGGAATGAGCAGTTCTTC; cdr3_aa: CSARRLAGDSRNEQFF; d_call: TRBD2; j_call: TRBJ2-1; clone_size: -; v_call: TRBV29-1
cdr3_nt: TGTGCCAGCAGTAGGCTAGCGGAGTGGGATGAGCAGTTCTTC; cdr3_aa: CASSRLAEWDEQFF; d_call: TRBD2; j_call: TRBJ2-1; clone_size: -; v_call: TRBV6-5
cdr3_nt: TGTGCCAGCTGCAGGGGAGAAAATTCACCCCTCCACTTT; cdr3_aa: CASCRGENSPLHF; d_call: -; j_call: TRBJ1-6; clone_size: -; v_call: TRBV28
cdr3_nt: TGTGCCAGCAGTTACTCGAGGGCGAACACCGGGGAGCTGTTTTTT; cdr3_aa: CASSYSRANTGELFF; d_call: -; j_call: TRBJ2-2; clone_size: -; v_call: TRBV6-5
cdr3_nt: TGTGCCAGCAGCCCACTCCGACTAGCGGGAGATATAGCAGATACGCAGTATTTT; cdr3_aa: CASSPLRLAGDIADTQYF; d_call: TRBD2; j_call: TRBJ2-3; clone_size: -; v_call: TRBV27
cdr3_nt: TGCGCCAGCAGCCAAGAAGTCAGGGTAGAGACCCAGTACTTC; cdr3_aa: CASSQEVRVETQYF; d_call: -; j_call: TRBJ2-5; clone_size: -; v_call: TRBV4-3
cdr3_nt: TGCGCCAGTGATTTAGGGACAGGGTTTCAGCCCCAGCATTTT; cdr3_aa: CASDLGTGFQPQHF; d_call: TRBD1; j_call: TRBJ1-5; clone_size: medium-sized; v_call: TRBV4-1
cdr3_nt: TGTGCCAGCAGTAGTTCCGGGACAGGACTTGATGGCTACACCTTC; cdr3_aa: CASSSSGTGLDGYTF; d_call: TRBD1; j_call: TRBJ1-2; clone_size: -; v_call: TRBV6-6
cdr3_nt: TGTGCCAGCAGTTTATCCTTAGTGACTGGCTACGAGCAGTACTTC; cdr3_aa: CASSLSLVTGYEQYF; d_call: -; j_call: TRBJ2-7; clone_size: -; v_call: TRBV28
cdr3_nt: TGCAGCGTGAGGATGAGGGACAGGCAGGCCAACTATGGCTACACCTTC; cdr3_aa: CSVRMRDRQANYGYTF; d_call: TRBD1; j_call: TRBJ1-2; clone_size: -; v_call: TRBV29-1
cdr3_nt: TGTGCCAGCAGCATATCCCCCTGGACTAGCGGGAGCGGCAATGAGCAGTTCTTC; cdr3_aa: CASSISPWTSGSGNEQFF; d_call: TRBD2; j_call: TRBJ2-1; clone_size: -; v_call: TRBV5-6
cdr3_nt: TGTGCCAGCGGGGTGGGACAGGGAGACACTGAAGCTTTCTTT; cdr3_aa: CASGVGQGDTEAFF; d_call: TRBD1; j_call: TRBJ1-1; clone_size: -; v_call: TRBV28
cdr3_nt: TGTGCCAGCAGTTTATTTGGACTAGCGGGACTTAACACCGGGGAGCTGTTTTTT; cdr3_aa: CASSLFGLAGLNTGELFF; d_call: TRBD2; j_call: TRBJ2-2; clone_size: -; v_call: TRBV28
cdr3_nt: TGCGCCAGCTCGGATATGGCAGGGGTAACCGGGGAGCTGTTTTTT; cdr3_aa: CASSDMAGVTGELFF; d_call: -; j_call: TRBJ2-2; clone_size: -; v_call: TRBV5-1
cdr3_nt: TGTGCCAGCAGTCACCAAGACCGCCAGGGTGCCTACGAGCAGTACTTC; cdr3_aa: CASSHQDRQGAYEQYF; d_call: -; j_call: TRBJ2-7; clone_size: -; v_call: TRBV6-2/TRBV6-3
cdr3_nt: TGTGCCATCAGTGAAAAAAAGCGGGAGATCCCCGGGGAGCTGTTTTTT; cdr3_aa: CAISEKKREIPGELFF; d_call: TRBD2; j_call: TRBJ2-2; clone_size: once; v_call: TRBV10-3
cdr3_nt: TGTGCCAGCAGCTTAGGACAGCCGAGCTCTGGAAACACCATATATTTT; cdr3_aa: CASSLGQPSSGNTIYF; d_call: -; j_call: TRBJ1-3; clone_size: -; v_call: TRBV7-2
cdr3_nt: TGTGCCAGCAGCGGGGGGACAGGAAACACTGAAGCTTTCTTT; cdr3_aa: CASSGGTGNTEAFF; d_call: TRBD1; j_call: TRBJ1-1; clone_size: -; v_call: TRBV27
cdr3_nt: TGTGCCAGCAGTTCTCCGGGACAGGCCCGTACCTGGTATGGCTACACCTTC; cdr3_aa: CASSSPGQARTWYGYTF; d_call: TRBD1; j_call: TRBJ1-2; clone_size: -; v_call: TRBV28
cdr3_nt: TGTGCCAGCAGTTACTCCAGGGGGCGCGGCACAGATACGCAGTATTTT; cdr3_aa: CASSYSRGRGTDTQYF; d_call: TRBD1; j_call: TRBJ2-3; clone_size: -; v_call: TRBV6-5